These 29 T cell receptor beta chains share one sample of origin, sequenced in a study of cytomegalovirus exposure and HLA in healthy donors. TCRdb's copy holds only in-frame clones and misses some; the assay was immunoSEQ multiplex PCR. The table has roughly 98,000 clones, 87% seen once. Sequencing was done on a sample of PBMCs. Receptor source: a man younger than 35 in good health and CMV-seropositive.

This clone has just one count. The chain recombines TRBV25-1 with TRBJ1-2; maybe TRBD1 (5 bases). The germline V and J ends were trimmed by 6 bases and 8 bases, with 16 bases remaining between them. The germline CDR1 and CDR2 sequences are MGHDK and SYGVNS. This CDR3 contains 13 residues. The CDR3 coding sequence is TGTGCCAGCAGACCTACAGGCCAAAGGGGCTACACCTTC. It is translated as CASRPTGQRGYTF.

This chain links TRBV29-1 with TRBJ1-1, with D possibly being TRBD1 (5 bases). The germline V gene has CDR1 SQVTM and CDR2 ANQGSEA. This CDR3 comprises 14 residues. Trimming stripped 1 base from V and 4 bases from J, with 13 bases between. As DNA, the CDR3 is TGCAGCGTTGAAGGGGGGGGTCTGGGCACTGAAGCTTTCTTT. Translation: CSVEGGGLGTEAFF.

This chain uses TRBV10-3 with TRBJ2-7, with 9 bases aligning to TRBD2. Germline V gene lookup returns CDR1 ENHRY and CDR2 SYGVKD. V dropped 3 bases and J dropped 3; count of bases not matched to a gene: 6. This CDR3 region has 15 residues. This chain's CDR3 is CAISDLAAGGYEQYF. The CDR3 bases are TGTGCCATCAGTGACTTGGCAGCGGGAGGCTACGAGCAGTACTTC.

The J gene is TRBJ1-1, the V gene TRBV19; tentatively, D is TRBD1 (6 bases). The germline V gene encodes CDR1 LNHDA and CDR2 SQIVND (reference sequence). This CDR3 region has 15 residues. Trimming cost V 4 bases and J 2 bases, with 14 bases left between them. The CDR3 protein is CASSTSGGQNTEAFF. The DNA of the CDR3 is TGTGCCAGTAGTACCTCGGGGGGGCAAAACACTGAAGCTTTCTTT.

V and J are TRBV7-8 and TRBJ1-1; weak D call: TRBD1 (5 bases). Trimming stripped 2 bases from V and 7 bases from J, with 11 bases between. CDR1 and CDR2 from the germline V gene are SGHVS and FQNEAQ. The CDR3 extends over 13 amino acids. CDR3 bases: TGTGCCAGCAGCTTATATTCGACAGTTGAAGCTTTCTTT. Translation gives CASSLYSTVEAFF.

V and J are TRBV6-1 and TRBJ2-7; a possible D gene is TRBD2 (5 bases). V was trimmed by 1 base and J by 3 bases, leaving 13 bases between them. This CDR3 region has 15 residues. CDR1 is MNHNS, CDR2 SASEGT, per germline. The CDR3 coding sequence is TGTGCCAGCAGTGAAGGGGAGCGGTCCATCTACGAGCAGTACTTC. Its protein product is CASSEGERSIYEQYF.

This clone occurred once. Here the CDR3 DNA reads TGTGCCAGCTCAACCGGGACAGAACCCTACGAGCAGTACTTC. Translating it yields CASSTGTEPYEQYF. The chain combines TRBV18 with TRBJ2-7, with 7 nucleotides matching TRBD1. This CDR3 spans 14 amino acids. Germline V gene sequence: CDR1 KGHSH, CDR2 LQKENI. J was trimmed by 2 bases and V by 5 bases; bases with no gene match: 6.

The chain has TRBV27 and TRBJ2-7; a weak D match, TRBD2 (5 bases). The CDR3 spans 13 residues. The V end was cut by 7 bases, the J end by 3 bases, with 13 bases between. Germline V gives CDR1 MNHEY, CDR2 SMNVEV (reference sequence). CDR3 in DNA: TGTGCCAGCATGGGAGCAGGTGGCTACGAGCAGTACTTC. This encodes CASMGAGGYEQYF.

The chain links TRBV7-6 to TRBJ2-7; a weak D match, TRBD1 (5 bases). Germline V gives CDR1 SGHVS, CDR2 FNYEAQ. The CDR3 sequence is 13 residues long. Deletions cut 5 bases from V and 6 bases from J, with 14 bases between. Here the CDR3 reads CASSRIGAAEQYF. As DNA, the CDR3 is TGTGCCAGCAGCCGGATAGGGGCAGCCGAGCAGTACTTC.

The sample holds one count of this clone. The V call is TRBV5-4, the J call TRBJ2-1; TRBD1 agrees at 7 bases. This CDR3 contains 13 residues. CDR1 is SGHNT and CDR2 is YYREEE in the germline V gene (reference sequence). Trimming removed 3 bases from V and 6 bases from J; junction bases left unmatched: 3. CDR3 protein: CASSSGGPNEQFF. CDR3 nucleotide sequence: TGTGCCAGCAGCTCAGGGGGACCCAATGAGCAGTTCTTC.

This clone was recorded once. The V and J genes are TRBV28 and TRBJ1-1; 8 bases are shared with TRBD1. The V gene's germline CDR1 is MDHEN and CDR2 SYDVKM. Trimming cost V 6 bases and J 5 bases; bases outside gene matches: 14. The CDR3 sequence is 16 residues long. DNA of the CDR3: TGTGCCAGCAGCCCCAGGGGGCTGGTAGGAGGGACTGAAGCTTTCTTT. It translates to CASSPRGLVGGTEAFF.

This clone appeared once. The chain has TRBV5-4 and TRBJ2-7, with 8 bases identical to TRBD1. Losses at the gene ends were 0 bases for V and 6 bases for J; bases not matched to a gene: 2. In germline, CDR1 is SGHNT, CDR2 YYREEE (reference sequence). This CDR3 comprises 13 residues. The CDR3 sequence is CASSLGTGREQYF. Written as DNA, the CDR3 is TGTGCCAGCAGCTTGGGGACAGGGCGCGAGCAGTACTTC.

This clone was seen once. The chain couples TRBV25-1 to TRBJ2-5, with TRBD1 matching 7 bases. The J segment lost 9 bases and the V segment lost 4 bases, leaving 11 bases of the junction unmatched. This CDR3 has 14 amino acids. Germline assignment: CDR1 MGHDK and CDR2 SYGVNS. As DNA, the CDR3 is TGTGCCAGCAGTGCCCAGGGACAGCCCGGGGCCCAGTACTTC. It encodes CASSAQGQPGAQYF.

The CDR3 sequence: CASKGGTGELFF. The CDR3 region has the DNA TGTGCCAGCAAAGGGGGCACCGGGGAGCTGTTTTTT. The genes are TRBV7-6 and TRBJ2-2, with TRBD1 as a possible D gene (6 bases). This CDR3 has 12 residues. The germline V gene encodes CDR1 SGHVS and CDR2 FNYEAQ. Trimming left V 7 bases short and J 4 bases short, with 7 bases between.

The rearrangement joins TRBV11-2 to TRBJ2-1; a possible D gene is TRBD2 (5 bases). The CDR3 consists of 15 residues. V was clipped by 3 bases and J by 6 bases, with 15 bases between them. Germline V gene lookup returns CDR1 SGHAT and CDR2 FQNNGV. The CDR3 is CASSLDRTFPNEQFF. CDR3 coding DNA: TGTGCCAGCAGCTTGGATCGGACTTTCCCCAATGAGCAGTTCTTC.

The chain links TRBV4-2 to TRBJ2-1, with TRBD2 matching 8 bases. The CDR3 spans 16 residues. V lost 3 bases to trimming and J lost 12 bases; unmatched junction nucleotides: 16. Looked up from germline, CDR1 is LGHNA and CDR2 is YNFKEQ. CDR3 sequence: CASSQTRGGGTQAQFF. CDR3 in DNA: TGTGCCAGCAGCCAGACCCGGGGCGGGGGGACACAAGCGCAGTTCTTC.

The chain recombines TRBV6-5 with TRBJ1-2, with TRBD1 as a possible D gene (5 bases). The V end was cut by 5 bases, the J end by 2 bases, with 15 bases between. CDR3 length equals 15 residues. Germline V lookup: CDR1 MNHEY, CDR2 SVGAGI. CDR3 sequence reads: CASSHYQGTNYGYTF. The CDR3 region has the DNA TGTGCCAGCAGTCACTATCAGGGCACCAACTATGGCTACACCTTC.

The CDR3 loop reads CASNGLVRFF. The CDR3 DNA reads as TGCGCCAGCAATGGACTAGTCCGGTTCTTC. The chain recombines TRBV10-1 with TRBJ2-1; TRBD2 matches 7 bases. This CDR3 region has 10 residues. Trimming took 7 bases from V and 15 from J; bases not matched to a gene: 6. The germline V gene has CDR1 WNHNN and CDR2 SYGVQD (reference sequence).

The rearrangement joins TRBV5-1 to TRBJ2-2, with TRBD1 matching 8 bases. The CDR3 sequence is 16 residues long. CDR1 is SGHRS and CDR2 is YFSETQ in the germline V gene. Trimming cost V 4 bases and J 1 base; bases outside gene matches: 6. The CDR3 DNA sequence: TGCGCCAGCAGCGCGCGGACAGGGAGGAACACCGGGGAGCTGTTTTTT. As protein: CASSARTGRNTGELFF.

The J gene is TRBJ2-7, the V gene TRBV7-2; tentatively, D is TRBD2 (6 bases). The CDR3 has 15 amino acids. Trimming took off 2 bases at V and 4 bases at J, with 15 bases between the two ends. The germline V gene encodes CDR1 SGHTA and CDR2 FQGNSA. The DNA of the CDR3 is TGTGCCAGCAGCTTACCCTCTAGGAGGGCTTACGAGCAGTACTTC. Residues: CASSLPSRRAYEQYF. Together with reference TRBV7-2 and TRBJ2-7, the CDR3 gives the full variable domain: GAGVSQSPSNKVTEKGKDVELRCDPISGHTALYWYRQSLGQGLEFLIYFQGNSAPDKSGLPSDRFSAERTGGSVSTLTIQRTQQEDSAVYLCASSLPSRRAYEQYFGPGTRLTVT.

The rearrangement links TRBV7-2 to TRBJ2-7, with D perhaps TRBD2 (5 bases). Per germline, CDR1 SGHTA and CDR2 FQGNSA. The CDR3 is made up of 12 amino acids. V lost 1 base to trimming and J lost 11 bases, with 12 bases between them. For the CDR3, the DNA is TGTGCCAGCAGCTTAGGTGGAGCGGACGAGTACTTC. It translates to CASSLGGADEYF.

Written as DNA, the CDR3 is TGTGCCAGCAGCCGAAGGGGCTCCTACAATGAGCAGTTCTTC. Translated, it gives CASSRRGSYNEQFF. This chain links TRBV5-6 with TRBJ2-1, with a tentative D call TRBD1 (5 bases). The CDR3 runs 14 residues. In germline, CDR1 is SGHDT, CDR2 YYEEEE. V was shortened by 4 bases and J by 0 bases, with 8 bases between the two germline ends.

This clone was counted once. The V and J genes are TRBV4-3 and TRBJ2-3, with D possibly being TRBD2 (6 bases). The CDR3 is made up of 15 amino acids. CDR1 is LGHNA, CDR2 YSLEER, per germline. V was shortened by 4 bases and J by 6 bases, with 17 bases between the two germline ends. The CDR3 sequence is CASSPRAPGRDTQYF. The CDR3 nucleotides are TGCGCCAGCAGCCCTCGGGCCCCAGGGAGGGATACGCAGTATTTT.

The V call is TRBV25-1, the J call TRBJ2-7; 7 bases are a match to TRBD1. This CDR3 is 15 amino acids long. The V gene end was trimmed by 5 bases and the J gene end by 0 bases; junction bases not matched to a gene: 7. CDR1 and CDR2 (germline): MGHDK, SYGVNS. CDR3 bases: TGTGCCAGCAGTAATCCGGGACAGTTCTCCTACGAGCAGTACTTC. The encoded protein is CASSNPGQFSYEQYF.

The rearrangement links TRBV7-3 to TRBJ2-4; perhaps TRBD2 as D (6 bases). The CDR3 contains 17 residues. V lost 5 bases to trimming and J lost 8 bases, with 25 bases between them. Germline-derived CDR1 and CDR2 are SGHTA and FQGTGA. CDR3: CASSLKAGPGQKDIQYF. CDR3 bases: TGTGCCAGCAGCCTCAAGGCGGGGCCCGGCCAGAAGGACATTCAGTACTTC. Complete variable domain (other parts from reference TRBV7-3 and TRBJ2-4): GAGVSQTPSNKVTEKGKYVELRCDPISGHTALYWYRQSLGQGPEFLIYFQGTGAADDSGLPNDRFFAVRPEGSVSTLKIQRTERGDSAVYLCASSLKAGPGQKDIQYFGAGTRLSVL.

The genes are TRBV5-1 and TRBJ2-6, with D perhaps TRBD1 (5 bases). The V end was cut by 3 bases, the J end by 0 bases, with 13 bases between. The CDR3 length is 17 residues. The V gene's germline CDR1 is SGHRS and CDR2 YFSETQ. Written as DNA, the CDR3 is TGCGCCAGCAGCTGGCAGGGAACACTCTCTGGGGCCAACGTCCTGACTTTC. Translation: CASSWQGTLSGANVLTF.

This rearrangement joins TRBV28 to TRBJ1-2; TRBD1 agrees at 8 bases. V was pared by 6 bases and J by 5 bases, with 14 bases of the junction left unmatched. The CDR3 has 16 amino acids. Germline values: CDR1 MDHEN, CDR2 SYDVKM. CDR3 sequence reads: CASRTQGTGLAYGYTF. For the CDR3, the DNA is TGTGCCAGCAGGACGCAAGGGACAGGACTTGCTTATGGCTACACCTTC.

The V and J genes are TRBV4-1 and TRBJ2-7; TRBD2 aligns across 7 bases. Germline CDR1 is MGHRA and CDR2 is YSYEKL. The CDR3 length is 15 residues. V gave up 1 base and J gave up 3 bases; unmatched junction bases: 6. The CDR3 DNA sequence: TGCGCCAGCAGCCAAGTAGGGAGGGGAAACTACGAGCAGTACTTC. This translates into CASSQVGRGNYEQYF.

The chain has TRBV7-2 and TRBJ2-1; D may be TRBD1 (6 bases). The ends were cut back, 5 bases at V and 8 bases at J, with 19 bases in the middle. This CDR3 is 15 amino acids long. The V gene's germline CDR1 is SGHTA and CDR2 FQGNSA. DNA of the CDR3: TGTGCCAGCAGCAAGCCAAACAGGGTCTGGGATGAGCAGTTCTTC. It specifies CASSKPNRVWDEQFF.